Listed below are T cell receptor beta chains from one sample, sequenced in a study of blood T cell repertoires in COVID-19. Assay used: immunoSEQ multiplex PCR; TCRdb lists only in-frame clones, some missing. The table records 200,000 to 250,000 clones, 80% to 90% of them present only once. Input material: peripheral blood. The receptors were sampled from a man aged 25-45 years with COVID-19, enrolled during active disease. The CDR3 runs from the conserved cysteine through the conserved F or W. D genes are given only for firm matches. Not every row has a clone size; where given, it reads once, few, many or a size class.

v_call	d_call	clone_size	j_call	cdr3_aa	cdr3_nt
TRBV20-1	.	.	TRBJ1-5	CSASSDQPQHF	TGCAGTGCTAGTTCAGATCAGCCCCAGCATTTT
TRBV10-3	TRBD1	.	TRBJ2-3	CASRGQRGTDTQYF	TGTGCCTCCAGGGGGCAGAGAGGCACAGATACGCAGTATTTT
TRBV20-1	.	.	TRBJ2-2	CSARSSGELFF	TGCAGTGCTCGGAGCTCCGGGGAGCTGTTTTTT
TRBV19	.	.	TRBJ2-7	CASSIGGSIYEQYF	TGTGCCAGTAGTATAGGGGGCAGTATATACGAGCAGTACTTC
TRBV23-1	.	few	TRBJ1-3	CASNTDRRRGFAIYF	TGCGCCAGCAATACCGACAGGCGCCGAGGGTTTGCCATATATTTT
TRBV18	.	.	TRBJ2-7	CASSFSGRATYDLQYF	TGTGCCAGCTCGTTTAGCGGCCGTGCCACCTACGATTTGCAGTACTTC
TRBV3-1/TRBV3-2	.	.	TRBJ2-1	CASSHRTVYNEQFF	TGTGCCAGCAGCCATAGGACAGTCTACAATGAGCAGTTCTTC
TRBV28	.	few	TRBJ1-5	CASSLKVPGEKPQHF	TGTGCCAGCAGCTTAAAGGTGCCCGGGGAAAAGCCCCAGCATTTT
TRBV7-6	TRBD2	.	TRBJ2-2	CASSTLAGVAGELFF	TGTGCCAGCAGCACGCTAGCGGGAGTTGCCGGGGAGCTGTTTTTT
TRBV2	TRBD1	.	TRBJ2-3	CASSARDRADTQYF	TGTGCCAGCAGTGCCCGAGACAGGGCTGATACGCAGTATTTT
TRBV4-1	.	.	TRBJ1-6	CASSQGRGSSYNSPLHF	TGCGCCAGCAGCCAAGGGAGGGGCAGCTCCTATAATTCACCCCTCCACTTT
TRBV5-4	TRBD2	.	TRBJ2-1	CASSPRGSSYNEQFF	TGTGCCAGCAGCCCGCGGGGGAGCTCCTACAATGAGCAGTTCTTC
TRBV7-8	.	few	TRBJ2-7	CASSSGLAIVYEQYF	TGTGCCAGCAGCTCGGGGCTAGCGATCGTGTACGAGCAGTACTTC
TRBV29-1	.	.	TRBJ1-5	CSVERAGNQPQHF	TGCAGCGTTGAAAGAGCGGGGAATCAGCCCCAGCATTTT
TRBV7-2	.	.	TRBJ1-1	CASSLTTTVLTGLNTEAFF	TGTGCCAGCAGCTTAACCACAACCGTGCTTACAGGCTTGAACACTGAAGCTTTCTTT
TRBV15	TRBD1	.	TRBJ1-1	CATSSGIRDRGNTEAFF	TGTGCCACCAGCAGTGGGATCCGGGACAGGGGAAACACTGAAGCTTTCTTT
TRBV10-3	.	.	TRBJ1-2	CAISESQGHGYTF	TGTGCCATCAGTGAGTCACAGGGACATGGCTACACCTTC
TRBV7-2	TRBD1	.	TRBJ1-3	CASSRGQISSGNTIYF	TGTGCCAGCAGCCGGGGACAGATTTCCTCTGGAAACACCATATATTTT
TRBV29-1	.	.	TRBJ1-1	CSVGAVLNTEAFF	TGCAGCGTTGGTGCGGTTTTGAACACTGAAGCTTTCTTT
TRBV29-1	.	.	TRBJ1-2	CSVDRNYGYTF	TGCAGCGTTGACAGGAACTATGGCTACACCTTC
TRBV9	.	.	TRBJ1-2	CASSAELTETYGYTF	TGTGCCAGCAGCGCCGAGCTTACAGAGACCTATGGCTACACCTTC
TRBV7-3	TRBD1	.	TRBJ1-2	CASSPRQGTGYGYTF	TGTGCCAGCAGCCCAAGACAGGGAACGGGATATGGCTACACCTTC
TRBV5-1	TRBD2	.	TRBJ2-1	CASSLGTGGENEQFF	TGCGCCAGCAGCTTGGGTACGGGAGGTGAAAATGAGCAGTTCTTC
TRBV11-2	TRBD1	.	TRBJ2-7	CASSLSDRGREQYF	TGTGCCAGCAGCTTAAGTGACAGGGGGCGGGAGCAGTACTTC
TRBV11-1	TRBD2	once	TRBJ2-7	CASRGAGNYEQYF	TGTGCCAGCAGGGGAGCGGGGAACTACGAGCAGTACTTC
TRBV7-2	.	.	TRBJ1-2	CASSLFAANYGYTF	TGTGCCAGCAGCTTATTCGCGGCTAACTATGGCTACACCTTC
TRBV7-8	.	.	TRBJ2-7	CASSLVEDEQYF	TGTGCCAGCAGCTTAGTAGAGGACGAGCAGTACTTC
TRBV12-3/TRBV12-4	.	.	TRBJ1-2	CASSLDRYYGYTF	TGTGCCAGCAGTTTGGACAGATACTATGGCTACACCTTC
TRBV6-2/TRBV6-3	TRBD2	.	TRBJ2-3	CASSYQGLAVDTQYF	TGTGCCAGCAGTTACCAGGGACTAGCGGTAGATACGCAGTATTTT
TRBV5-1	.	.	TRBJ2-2	CASSLGQLPSNTGELFF	TGCGCCAGCAGCTTGGGGCAATTACCCTCGAACACCGGGGAGCTGTTTTTT
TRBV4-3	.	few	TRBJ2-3	CASSQGLDGPDTQYF	TGCGCCAGCAGCCAAGGACTGGATGGTCCAGATACGCAGTATTTT
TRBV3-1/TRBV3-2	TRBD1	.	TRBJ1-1	CASSRGGGSGTEAFF	TGTGCCAGCAGCCGAGGAGGGGGCTCGGGCACTGAAGCTTTCTTT
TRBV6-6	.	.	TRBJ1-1	CASSYTDREAFF	TGTGCCAGCAGTTACACCGACAGAGAAGCTTTCTTT
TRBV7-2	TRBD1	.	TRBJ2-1	CASSLMEWQGAYNEQFF	TGTGCCAGCAGCTTAATGGAGTGGCAGGGGGCTTACAATGAGCAGTTCTTC
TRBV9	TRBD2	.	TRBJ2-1	CASSVLGLAEYNEQFF	TGTGCCAGCAGCGTGCTGGGACTAGCCGAATACAATGAGCAGTTCTTC
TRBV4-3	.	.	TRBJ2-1	CASSQEEGTDNEQFF	TGCGCCAGCAGCCAAGAGGAGGGGACAGACAATGAGCAGTTCTTC
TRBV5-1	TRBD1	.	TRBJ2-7	CASSPLTGSNYEQYF	TGCGCCAGCAGCCCACTGACAGGGTCAAACTACGAGCAGTACTTC
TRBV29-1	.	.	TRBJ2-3	CSGITGSTDTQYF	TGCAGCGGGATAACAGGGAGCACAGATACGCAGTATTTT
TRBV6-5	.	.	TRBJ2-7	CASTLTQSSYEQYF	TGTGCCAGCACCTTGACTCAGTCCTCCTACGAGCAGTACTTC
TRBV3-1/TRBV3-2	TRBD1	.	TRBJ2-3	CASSQAQGAGTQYF	TGTGCCAGCAGCCAAGCTCAGGGGGCAGGTACGCAGTATTTT
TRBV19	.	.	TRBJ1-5	CASRSGHSNQPQHF	TGTGCCAGTAGGTCAGGGCACAGCAATCAGCCCCAGCATTTT
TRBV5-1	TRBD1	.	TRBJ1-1	CASSFREGAITEAFF	TGCGCCAGCAGCTTCCGGGAGGGGGCGATCACTGAAGCTTTCTTT
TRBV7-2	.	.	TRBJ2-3	CASSSLRYLPSTDTQYF	TGTGCCAGCAGCTCCCTGCGGTACTTACCTTCCACAGATACGCAGTATTTT
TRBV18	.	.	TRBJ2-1	CASSLLGPTEQFF	TGTGCCAGCTCACTGTTGGGGCCGACTGAGCAGTTCTTC
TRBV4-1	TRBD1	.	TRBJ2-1	CASSQAGTGGPEQFF	TGCGCCAGCAGCCAAGCCGGGACAGGGGGCCCTGAGCAGTTCTTC
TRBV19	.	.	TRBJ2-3	CASSTHGGTDTQYF	TGTGCCAGTAGTACACACGGAGGCACAGATACGCAGTATTTT
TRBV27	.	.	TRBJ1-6	CASSFGNSPLHF	TGTGCCAGCAGTTTCGGTAATTCACCCCTCCACTTT
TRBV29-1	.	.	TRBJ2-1	CSVVAHLGLNNEQFF	TGCAGCGTTGTTGCCCACCTGGGACTTAACAATGAGCAGTTCTTC
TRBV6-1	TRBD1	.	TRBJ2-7	CASSSTGDEQYF	TGTGCCAGCAGCTCGACAGGGGACGAGCAGTACTTC
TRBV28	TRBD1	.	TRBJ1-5	CASSLGQGSQPQHF	TGTGCCAGCAGTTTAGGACAGGGTAGTCAGCCCCAGCATTTT
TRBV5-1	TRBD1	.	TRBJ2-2	CASSSRTGDTGELFF	TGCGCCAGCAGCTCGAGGACAGGCGACACCGGGGAGCTGTTTTTT
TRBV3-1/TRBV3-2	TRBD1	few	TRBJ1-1	CASSQDRVDRGGTEAFF	TGTGCCAGCAGCCAAGATAGAGTCGACAGGGGCGGCACTGAAGCTTTCTTT